This entry lists 21 T cell receptor beta chains sequenced from one sample in a study of blood T cell repertoires in COVID-19. Method: immunoSEQ multiplex PCR; TCRdb's copy keeps in-frame clones and lacks some. The sample includes roughly 150,000 clones, around 79% seen only once; the top ten take more than 7%. Specimen: peripheral blood. These receptors were obtained from a woman aged 55-69 years with COVID-19, enrolled during active disease.

Only a few counts were recorded for this clone. The chain joins TRBV7-3 to TRBJ2-7; tentative D call: TRBD1 (7 bases). There are 12 residues in the CDR3. The germline V and J ends were trimmed by 5 bases and 5 bases, with 10 bases remaining between them. Germline V gene sequence: CDR1 SGHTA, CDR2 FQGTGA. CDR3 sequence (DNA): TGTGCCAGCAGCCCAGGGGGGAACGAGCAGTACTTC. Protein sequence: CASSPGGNEQYF. Using reference TRBV7-3 and TRBJ2-7 for the parts outside the CDR3, the full variable domain is GAGVSQTPSNKVTEKGKYVELRCDPISGHTALYWYRQSLGQGPEFLIYFQGTGAADDSGLPNDRFFAVRPEGSVSTLKIQRTERGDSAVYLCASSPGGNEQYFGPGTRLTVT.

The chain recombines TRBV11-2 with TRBJ1-5, with 11 bases lining up with TRBD1. The J segment lost 7 bases and the V segment lost 5 bases, leaving 13 bases of the junction unmatched. The CDR3 contains 17 residues. CDR1 and CDR2 (germline): SGHAT, FQNNGV. In nucleotides, the CDR3 is TGTGCCAGCAGCCAGGGGCCCGGGACAGGGGGAACCCAGCCCCAGCATTTT. This gives the protein CASSQGPGTGGTQPQHF.

The rearrangement uses TRBV7-2 and TRBJ2-3; possibly TRBD2 for D (5 bases). Germline V gene lookup returns CDR1 SGHTA and CDR2 FQGNSA. The CDR3 length is 18 residues. Deletions cut 3 bases from V and 4 bases from J, with 23 bases between. As DNA, the CDR3 is TGTGCCAGCAGCTTTGGGAGTACAGCTATCATCGAGGCAGATACGCAGTATTTT. It translates to CASSFGSTAIIEADTQYF.

This clone was picked up one time. This sample also contains other DNA sequences that code for the same CDR3. The genes are TRBV5-1 and TRBJ2-2, with TRBD2 identical over 9 bases. The CDR3 runs to 16 residues. After removal of 0 bases from V and 2 bases from J, the junction contained 2 bases not matched to a gene. In germline, CDR1 is SGHRS, CDR2 YFSETQ. The CDR3 here is CASSLVLAGNTGELFF. The CDR3 nucleotides read TGCGCCAGCAGCTTGGTTCTAGCGGGAAACACCGGGGAGCTGTTTTTT.

The chain couples TRBV28 to TRBJ1-1; a weak D match, TRBD1 (6 bases). The V gene's germline CDR1 is MDHEN and CDR2 SYDVKM. This CDR3 is built from 15 residues. V lost 2 bases and J 1 base, leaving 11 bases between the germline ends. CDR3 nucleotide sequence: TGTGCCAGCAGTTTAAACGGGGGGCCGAACACTGAAGCTTTCTTT. Its translation is CASSLNGGPNTEAFF.

This chain joins TRBV5-1 and TRBJ2-5; D may be TRBD1 (5 bases). Trimming stripped 0 bases from V and 1 base from J, with 7 bases between. CDR1 is SGHRS and CDR2 is YFSETQ in the germline V gene. The CDR3 is 14 amino acids. The CDR3 loop is CASSLARVQETQYF. The CDR3 nucleotides are TGCGCCAGCAGCTTGGCCAGGGTCCAAGAGACCCAGTACTTC. Using reference TRBV5-1 and TRBJ2-5 for the parts outside the CDR3, the full variable domain is KAGVTQTPRYLIKTRGQQVTLSCSPISGHRSVSWYQQTPGQGLQFLFEYFSETQRNKGNFPGRFSGRQFSNSRSEMNVSTLELGDSALYLCASSLARVQETQYFGPGTRLLVL.

The chain couples TRBV12-3 or TRBV12-4 to TRBJ1-3, with D unclear. The CDR3 length is 12 residues. Trimming cost V 3 bases and J 7 bases, with 7 bases left between them. The chain's CDR3 is CASSFFQNTIYF. In DNA form, the CDR3 reads TGTGCCAGCAGTTTCTTTCAGAACACCATATATTTT.

CDR3 loop: CASTPTLAPHYEQYV. The CDR3, as DNA: TGTGCCAGCACTCCCACGCTAGCCCCTCACTACGAGCAGTACGTC. The chain couples TRBV28 to TRBJ2-7; tentative D call: TRBD2 (5 bases). Germline CDR1 MDHEN, CDR2 SYDVKM. The CDR3 sequence is 15 residues long. Trimming left V 7 bases short and J 3 bases short, with 19 bases between.

This clone appeared a few times. This chain uses TRBV19 with TRBJ2-6, with D perhaps matching TRBD2 (6 bases). Germline V lookup: CDR1 LNHDA, CDR2 SQIVND (reference sequence). The CDR3 length is 16 residues. The V and J ends lost 6 bases and 0 bases respectively, with 12 bases between them. The CDR3 is CASRGGPRSGANVLTF. CDR3 nucleotides: TGTGCCAGTAGGGGAGGACCCCGCTCTGGGGCCAACGTCCTGACTTTC.

The chain couples TRBV11-2 to TRBJ2-1; 9 positions agree with TRBD2. Unmatched junction bases numbered 9, after V lost 0 bases and J lost 12 bases. Per the germline V gene, CDR1 is SGHAT and CDR2 is FQNNGV. This CDR3 comprises 15 residues. The CDR3 sequence: CASSLERAGGQAQFF. For the CDR3, the DNA is TGTGCCAGCAGCTTAGAGAGAGCGGGGGGCCAGGCGCAGTTCTTC.

This chain uses TRBV5-6 with TRBJ1-2, with D possibly TRBD1 on 6 matching bases. Germline V gene data show CDR1 as SGHDT and CDR2 as YYEEEE. The CDR3 length is 14 residues. Trimming shortened V by 0 bases and J by 14 bases, and 20 bases separated the two germline ends. DNA of the CDR3: TGTGCCAGCAGCTTGGTTCAGGGGAGTTTAAGTAATACCTTC. Its translation: CASSLVQGSLSNTF.

The chain couples TRBV28 to TRBJ2-5, with D possibly matching TRBD2 (6 bases). Germline values: CDR1 MDHEN, CDR2 SYDVKM. The CDR3 is made up of 12 amino acids. Trimming cost V 3 bases and J 8 bases, with 10 bases left between them. In DNA, the CDR3 is TGTGCCAGCAGTTTGGAGGGGCCCACCCAGTACTTC. Translating gives CASSLEGPTQYF.

The chain employs TRBV5-1 and TRBJ1-2; D is uncertain. Germline CDR1 SGHRS, CDR2 YFSETQ. CDR3 size: 14 residues. V was clipped by 1 base and J by 8 bases, with 15 bases between them. CDR3 region: CASSLTVPTRGYTF. The DNA for the CDR3 is TGCGCCAGCAGCTTGACAGTTCCTACCAGGGGCTACACCTTC. The full variable domain, in which reference TRBV5-1 and TRBJ1-2 provide the parts outside the CDR3, is KAGVTQTPRYLIKTRGQQVTLSCSPISGHRSVSWYQQTPGQGLQFLFEYFSETQRNKGNFPGRFSGRQFSNSRSEMNVSTLELGDSALYLCASSLTVPTRGYTFGSGTRLTVV.

The chain links TRBV28 to TRBJ1-1; 8 positions agree with TRBD1. Germline CDR1 and CDR2: MDHEN and SYDVKM. The CDR3 has 14 residues. V gave up 5 bases and J gave up 2 bases; unmatched junction bases: 4. The CDR3 bases are TGTGCCAGCAGTGTGACAGGGGCCAACACTGAAGCTTTCTTT. Its protein is CASSVTGANTEAFF.

This clone has a single count. The CDR3 nucleotides are TGCAGCGGACTCTGGACATTTCACAGGCCTGAAGCTTTCTTT. It is translated as CSGLWTFHRPEAFF. The rearrangement uses TRBV29-1 and TRBJ1-1; TRBD1 might be the D (5 bases). In germline, CDR1 is SQVTM, CDR2 ANQGSEA. This CDR3 has 14 residues. V was pared by 7 bases and J by 6 bases, with 21 bases between.

The chain carries TRBV5-1 and TRBJ2-3; D gene uncertain. This CDR3 has 14 residues. V shed 3 bases and J shed 0 bases, with 8 bases lying between them. CDR1 is SGHRS and CDR2 is YFSETQ in the germline V gene. The CDR3 DNA reads as TGCGCCAGCAGCTCCACTACTAGCACAGATACGCAGTATTTT. It encodes CASSSTTSTDTQYF.

A few counts support this clone. The V call is TRBV29-1, the J call TRBJ1-3; no clear D. The germline V gene encodes CDR1 SQVTM and CDR2 ANQGSEA. The V gene lost 3 bases and the J gene lost 2 bases, with 8 bases spanning the gap. This CDR3 has 13 amino acids. CDR3 amino acids: CSVETGTGNTIYF. CDR3 bases: TGCAGCGTTGAGACCGGGACTGGAAACACCATATATTTT.

The J gene is TRBJ2-1, the V gene TRBV28; a weak D match, TRBD1 (6 bases). Between the trimmed V and J ends, which lost 8 bases and 8 bases, there was a span of 16 bases. The CDR3 totals 13 residues. Germline V CDR1 and CDR2: MDHEN, SYDVKM. The CDR3 sequence: CASQGQTRHEQFF. CDR3 nucleotide sequence: TGTGCCAGCCAGGGACAAACTAGACATGAGCAGTTCTTC.

The chain joins TRBV4-1 to TRBJ2-1, with 8 bases fitting TRBD2. The CDR3 is 14 residues long. The junction had 10 bases not matched to a gene; V was cut back by 6 bases and J by 9 bases. Per germline, CDR1 MGHRA and CDR2 YSYEKL. DNA of the CDR3: TGCGCCAGCAGGAGTCTCCAGCGGGGGTTTGAGCAGTTCTTC. This encodes CASRSLQRGFEQFF.

V and J are TRBV3-1 (or the pseudogene TRBV3-2) and TRBJ2-5; TRBD1 is a possible D gene (6 bases). From germline, CDR1 is LGHDT and CDR2 YNNKEL (reference sequence). The V end lost 4 bases, the J end lost 5 bases, and 14 bases lay between the germline ends. The CDR3 extends over 14 amino acids. CDR3 in amino acids: CASSRVDRRETQYF. For the CDR3, the DNA is TGTGCCAGCAGCCGCGTCGACAGGCGCGAGACCCAGTACTTC.

The chain is built from TRBV3-1 (or the pseudogene TRBV3-2) and TRBJ2-5, with TRBD2 identical over 11 bases. Germline-derived CDR1 and CDR2 are LGHDT and YNNKEL (reference sequence). The CDR3 consists of 16 residues. V shed 3 bases, J shed 5 bases, and the junction held 8 bases outside the gene matches. CDR3 amino acids: CASSHGTSGGRETQYF. As DNA, the CDR3 is TGTGCCAGCAGCCACGGGACTAGCGGCGGTCGGGAGACCCAGTACTTC.